Sequencing of this T cell receptor (beta chain) was carried out in a study of response to subunit inactivated influenza vaccine. Whole-study findings and limits: The authors suggested that few new T cells are recruited per seasonal influenza vaccination.

J lost 8 bases, V lost 6 bases, and 6 bases had no gene match. The germline CDR1 and CDR2 sequences are SGHVS and FNYEAQ. The CDR3 extends over 14 amino acids. Remarks on this clonotype: The target antigen is unknown.

One entry per CDR3 protein, called by TCRdb with MiXCR from the RT-PCR reads. Among about 800,000 distinct CDR3 sequences listed, about 20% were seen once. The receptor's source is a man in his forties or fifties who received an inactivated influenza vaccine. Sequenced here: PBMCs from blood, sampled more than 4 days after vaccination. The rearrangement uses TRBV7-6 and TRBJ1-6; 8 bases align to TRBD1. Here the CDR3 DNA reads TGTGCCAGCAGTCGACAGGGGCTCGATTCACCCCTCCACTTT. The encoded protein is CASSRQGLDSPLHF.